The 20 T cell receptor beta chains listed next were all sequenced from one sample in a study of cytomegalovirus exposure and HLA in healthy donors. This PCR relied on a set of 60 Vbeta primers and 13 Jbeta primers. Profiling relied on immunoSEQ multiplex PCR, and the TCRdb table lists in-frame clones only, not all of them. The table has under 250,000 clones, 65% to 85% seen once. Sequenced sample: PBMCs. The origin of the receptors is a man between 45 and 60 years old in good health and CMV-seronegative.

V is TRBV9 and J is TRBJ2-3; TRBD2 is a possible D gene (5 bases). The ends were cut back, 3 bases at V and 4 bases at J, with 9 bases in the middle. CDR3 size: 13 residues. Germline CDR1 SGDLS, CDR2 YYNGEE. The CDR3 reads CASSGLISDTQYF. In DNA, the CDR3 is TGTGCCAGCAGCGGACTAATTTCAGATACGCAGTATTTT.

V and J are TRBV27 and TRBJ2-7, with D unresolved. V was shortened by 7 bases and J by 0 bases, with 16 bases between the two germline ends. The CDR3 runs 15 residues. Germline loops: CDR1 MNHEY, CDR2 SMNVEV (reference sequence). This CDR3 is CASNKLATRSYEQYF. The CDR3 DNA reads TGTGCCAGCAACAAATTGGCAACCCGCTCCTACGAGCAGTACTTC.

Here the CDR3 DNA reads TGTGCCAGCCGTCCGCCAGGGGGCTTGGGCACTGAAGCTTTCTTT. Protein sequence: CASRPPGGLGTEAFF. The chain couples TRBV9 to TRBJ1-1, with TRBD1 identical over 8 bases. The V segment lost 7 bases and the J segment 4 bases; nucleotides outside the gene matches: 12. CDR3 length equals 15 residues. Germline V gives CDR1 SGDLS, CDR2 YYNGEE.

The rearrangement uses TRBV11-2 and TRBJ2-1; 9 nucleotides align to TRBD2. Losses at the gene ends were 5 bases for V and 1 base for J; bases not matched to a gene: 6. Germline CDR1 and CDR2: SGHAT and FQNNGV. The CDR3 sequence is 16 residues long. CDR3 in amino acids: CASSHSGSGSYNEQFF. The DNA of the CDR3 is TGTGCCAGCAGCCATAGCGGGAGTGGGTCCTACAATGAGCAGTTCTTC.

Written as DNA, the CDR3 is TGCAGCGTTGAAGACTCCGGGATCTACGAGCAGTACTTC. Its protein product is CSVEDSGIYEQYF. The J gene is TRBJ2-7, the V gene TRBV29-1; D is perhaps TRBD2 (5 bases). Germline CDR1 and CDR2: SQVTM and ANQGSEA. Between the trimmed V and J ends, which lost 0 bases and 3 bases, there was a span of 9 bases. The CDR3 length is 13 residues.

This clone showed up just a few times. The CDR3 region has the DNA TGTGCCAGCAGTACTGGACTATCCTACAATGAGCAGTTCTTC. Translated, it gives CASSTGLSYNEQFF. The chain joins TRBV27 to TRBJ2-1; tentative D call: TRBD2 (6 bases). The germline CDR1 and CDR2 sequences are MNHEY and SMNVEV (reference sequence). With 5 bases removed from V and 1 base from J, the gap between germline ends came to 9 bases. The CDR3 sequence is 14 residues long.

V is TRBV28 and J is TRBJ1-1; D uncertain. V shed 5 bases and J shed 2 bases, with 6 bases lying between them. The CDR3 consists of 12 residues. Germline V CDR1 and CDR2: MDHEN, SYDVKM. The CDR3: CASSRLNTEAFF. The DNA for the CDR3 is TGTGCCAGCAGTCGGTTAAACACTGAAGCTTTCTTT. Complete variable domain (other parts from reference TRBV28 and TRBJ1-1): DVKVTQSSRYLVKRTGEKVFLECVQDMDHENMFWYRQDPGLGLRLIYFSYDVKMKEKGDIPEGYSVSREKKERFSLILESASTNQTSMYLCASSRLNTEAFFGQGTRLTVV.

The V and J genes are TRBV30 and TRBJ2-7; 8 bases map to TRBD2. Looked up from germline, CDR1 is GTSNPN and CDR2 is SVGIG (reference sequence). After removal of 3 bases from V and 2 bases from J, the junction contained 6 bases not matched to a gene. The CDR3 sequence is 14 residues long. CDR3 sequence: CAWRTSGTTYEQYF. The CDR3 DNA sequence: TGTGCCTGGAGAACTAGCGGAACGACCTACGAGCAGTACTTC.

The J gene is TRBJ2-7, the V gene TRBV5-1, with D possibly being TRBD2 (6 bases). CDR1 is SGHRS, CDR2 YFSETQ, per germline. Trimming pared 4 bases from V and 4 bases from J, leaving 12 bases between. This CDR3 contains 13 residues. CDR3 DNA sequence: TGCGCCAGCAGCATGGGACTGACTTACGAGCAGTACTTC. This translates into CASSMGLTYEQYF.

The chain joins TRBV6-1 to TRBJ1-5, with TRBD1 matching over 9 bases. Germline CDR1 reads MNHNS; CDR2 reads SASEGT. This CDR3 comprises 14 residues. J lost 7 bases, V lost 7 bases, and 8 bases had no gene match. The chain's CDR3 is CASTLDRGGQPQHF. CDR3 DNA: TGTGCCAGCACCCTAGACAGGGGGGGACAGCCCCAGCATTTT.

The chain couples TRBV11-3 to TRBJ1-3; possibly TRBD1 for D (5 bases). CDR3 size: 14 residues. The V end was cut by 4 bases, the J end by 0 bases, with 7 bases between. CDR1 is SGHNT, CDR2 YENEEA, per germline. In nucleotides, the CDR3 is TGTGCCAGCAGCTCTCAGGGCTCTGGAAACACCATATATTTT. This sequence encodes CASSSQGSGNTIYF.

The J gene is TRBJ1-1, the V gene TRBV28; D remains unclear. Germline V lookup: CDR1 MDHEN, CDR2 SYDVKM. The CDR3 has 13 amino acids. V dropped 5 bases and J dropped 0 bases, with 7 bases sitting between them. As DNA, the CDR3 is TGTGCCAGCAGTCCCCGGGTGAACACTGAAGCTTTCTTT. Translated, it gives CASSPRVNTEAFF.

This chain connects TRBV19 to TRBJ2-1; the D is unclear. Germline V lookup: CDR1 LNHDA, CDR2 SQIVND (reference sequence). This CDR3 comprises 15 residues. Trimming shortened V by 3 bases and J by 3 bases, and 12 bases separated the two germline ends. The CDR3 region has the DNA TGTGCCAGTAGTATTAAAGGAGTGAGCTACAATGAGCAGTTCTTC. Its protein product is CASSIKGVSYNEQFF.

This clone was recorded a few times. V usage is TRBV7-2 and J usage is TRBJ1-2; D gene uncertain. Germline V gene sequence: CDR1 SGHTA, CDR2 FQGNSA. The CDR3 extends over 12 amino acids. Trimming pared 3 bases from V and 8 bases from J, leaving 10 bases between. The DNA for the CDR3 is TGTGCCAGCAGCTTCGTCGGGGAGGGCTACACCTTC. It encodes CASSFVGEGYTF.

This chain connects TRBV18 to TRBJ1-2; no firm D call. CDR3 size: 13 residues. Germline V gene data show CDR1 as KGHSH and CDR2 as LQKENI. Trimming pared 3 bases from V and 1 base from J, leaving 6 bases between. The CDR3 loop reads CASSPRDNYGYTF. CDR3 nucleotides: TGTGCCAGCTCACCGCGGGATAACTATGGCTACACCTTC.

CDR3 sequence (DNA): TGTGTCCTTGCCGGGACAGGGGTCTACGAGCAGTACTTC. It is translated as CVLAGTGVYEQYF. The chain combines TRBV30 with TRBJ2-7; the match to TRBD1 covers 10 bases. CDR1 and CDR2 from the germline V gene are GTSNPN and SVGIG (reference sequence). The CDR3 has 13 amino acids.

This chain joins TRBV9 and TRBJ2-3; 7 nucleotides agree with TRBD1. The V segment lost 4 bases and the J segment 0 bases; nucleotides outside the gene matches: 8. Germline V CDR1 and CDR2: SGDLS, YYNGEE. This CDR3 is 16 amino acids long. The CDR3 DNA sequence: TGTGCCAGCAGCCTTAGGACAGGCACTAGCACAGATACGCAGTATTTT. It codes for CASSLRTGTSTDTQYF.

The gene calls are TRBV5-1 and TRBJ2-1, with 11 nucleotides matching TRBD2. V lost 1 base, J lost 9 bases, and 15 bases stayed unmatched. The germline gives CDR1 SGHRS, CDR2 YFSETQ. The CDR3 consists of 18 residues. The CDR3 loop is CASSLRLAGGQLVPEQFF. The CDR3 region has the DNA TGCGCCAGCAGCTTGAGGCTAGCGGGGGGACAACTCGTCCCTGAGCAGTTCTTC.

The chain employs TRBV5-4 and TRBJ2-1, with 10 nucleotides matching TRBD2. V was pared by 3 bases and J by 3 bases, with 3 bases of the junction left unmatched. Germline V lookup: CDR1 SGHNT, CDR2 YYREEE (reference sequence). The CDR3 is 15 residues long. CDR3 amino acids: CASSSGTSDYNEQFF. Written as DNA, the CDR3 is TGTGCCAGCAGCTCCGGGACTAGCGACTACAATGAGCAGTTCTTC.

The chain recombines TRBV27 with TRBJ2-1, with no clear D. Trimming shortened V by 6 bases and J by 0 bases, and 6 bases separated the two germline ends. Germline CDR1 MNHEY, CDR2 SMNVEV (reference sequence). CDR3 size: 13 residues. As DNA, the CDR3 is TGTGCCAGCAGAGCGAACTCCTACAATGAGCAGTTCTTC. It codes for CASRANSYNEQFF.